This T cell receptor beta chain was obtained from a study of blood T cell repertoires in COVID-19. Study background: Sample material is recorded as cDNA or gDNA derived from T cells, B-cell-depleted T cells, or PBMCs.

Trimming took 4 bases from V and 7 from J; bases not matched to a gene: 13. The CDR3 length is 17 residues. Germline V gives CDR1 LGHNA, CDR2 YNFKEQ. Data came from immunoSEQ multiplex PCR; TCRdb stores just in-frame clones and leaves some out. This sample has 90,000 to 140,000 clones; about four fifths occur once, and the top ten carry 30% to 45%. This clonotype was sampled from a man of 80 years or more with acute or convalescent COVID-19. The chain combines TRBV4-2 with TRBJ1-6, with TRBD1 matching 7 bases. The sequenced sample was peripheral blood. CDR3 loop: CASSPSLRDRVNSPLHF. The CDR3 DNA sequence: TGTGCCAGCAGCCCCAGCCTCCGGGACAGAGTAAATTCACCCCTCCACTTT.